Only a few counts were recorded for the clone carrying this T cell receptor beta chain. Data came from immunoSEQ multiplex PCR; TCRdb stores just in-frame clones and leaves some out. The table has 260,000 or so clones, around 89% seen once. The CDR3 sequence is 17 residues long. Germline-derived CDR1 and CDR2 are SGHNT and YENEEA. V dropped 10 bases and J dropped 3; count of bases not matched to a gene: 13. Which cohort a participant joined came from the clinical history participants gave. This sample was included in a study of blood T cell repertoires in COVID-19. Across the study: Some COVID-19 samples were acute and others convalescent; all came from the United States, Italy and Spain.

The chain employs TRBV11-3 and TRBJ2-1; 12 bases fit TRBD2. Sequencing input: PBMCs or T cells enriched from blood (not recorded which). The sequence derives from a woman aged 40 to 49 with acute COVID-19. The CDR3 DNA reads TGTGCCACCCAAATTGGGGCGACTAGCGGGGGCTACAATGAGCAGTTCTTC. Encoded protein: CATQIGATSGGYNEQFF.